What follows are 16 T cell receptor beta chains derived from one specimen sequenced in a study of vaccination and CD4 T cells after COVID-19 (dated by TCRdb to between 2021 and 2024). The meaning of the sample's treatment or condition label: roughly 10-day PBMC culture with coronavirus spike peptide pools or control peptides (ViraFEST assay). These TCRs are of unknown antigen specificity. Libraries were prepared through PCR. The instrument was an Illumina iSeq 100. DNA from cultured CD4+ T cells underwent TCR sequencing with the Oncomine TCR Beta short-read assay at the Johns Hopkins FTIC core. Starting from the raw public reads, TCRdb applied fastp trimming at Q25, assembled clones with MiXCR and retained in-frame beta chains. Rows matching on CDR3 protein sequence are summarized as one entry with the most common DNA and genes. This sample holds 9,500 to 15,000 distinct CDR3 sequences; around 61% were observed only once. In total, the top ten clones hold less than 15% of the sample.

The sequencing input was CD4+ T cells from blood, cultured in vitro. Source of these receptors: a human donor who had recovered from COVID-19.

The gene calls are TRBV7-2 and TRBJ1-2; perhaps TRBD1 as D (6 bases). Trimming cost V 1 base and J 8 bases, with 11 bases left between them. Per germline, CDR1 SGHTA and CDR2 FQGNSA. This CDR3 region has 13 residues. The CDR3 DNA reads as TGTGCCAGCAGCTTAGACAGGGTTAAAGGCTACACCTTC. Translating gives CASSLDRVKGYTF.

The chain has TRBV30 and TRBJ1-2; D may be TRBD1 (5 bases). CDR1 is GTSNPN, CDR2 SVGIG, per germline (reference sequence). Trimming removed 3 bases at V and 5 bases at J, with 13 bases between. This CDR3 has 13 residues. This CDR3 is CAWSPGGWYGYTF. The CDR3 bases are TGTGCCTGGAGCCCCGGGGGTTGGTATGGCTACACCTTC.

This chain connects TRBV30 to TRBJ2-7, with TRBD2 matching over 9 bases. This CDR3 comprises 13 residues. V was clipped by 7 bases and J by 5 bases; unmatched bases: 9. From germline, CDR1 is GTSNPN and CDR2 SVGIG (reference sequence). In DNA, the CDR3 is TGTGCCTCTAGCGGGGAGAAGTCCGACGAGCAGTACTTC. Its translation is CASSGEKSDEQYF.

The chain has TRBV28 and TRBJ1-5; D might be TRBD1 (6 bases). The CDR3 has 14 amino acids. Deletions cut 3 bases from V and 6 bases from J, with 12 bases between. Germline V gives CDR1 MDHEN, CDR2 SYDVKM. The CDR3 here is CASSLGGGTQPQHF. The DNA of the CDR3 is TGTGCCAGCAGTTTGGGGGGGGGCACTCAGCCCCAGCATTTT.

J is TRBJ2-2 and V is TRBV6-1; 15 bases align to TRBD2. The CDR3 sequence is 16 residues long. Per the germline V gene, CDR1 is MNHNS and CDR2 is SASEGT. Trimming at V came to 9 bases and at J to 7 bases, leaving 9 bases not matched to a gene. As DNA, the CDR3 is TGTGCCAGTTCAGGACTAGCGGGAGGGTATATCGGGGAGCTGTTTTTT. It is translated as CASSGLAGGYIGELFF.

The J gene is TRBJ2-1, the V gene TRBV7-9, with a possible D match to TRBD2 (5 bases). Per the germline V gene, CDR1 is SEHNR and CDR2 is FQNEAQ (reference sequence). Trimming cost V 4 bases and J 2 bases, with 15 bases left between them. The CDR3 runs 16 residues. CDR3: CASSSGGLRPYNEQFF. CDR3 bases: TGTGCCAGCAGCTCGGGTGGACTGAGGCCCTACAATGAGCAGTTCTTC.

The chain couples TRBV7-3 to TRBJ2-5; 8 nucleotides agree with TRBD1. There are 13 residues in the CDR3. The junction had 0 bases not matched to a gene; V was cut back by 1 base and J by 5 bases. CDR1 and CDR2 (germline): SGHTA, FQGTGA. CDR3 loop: CASSLRQGETQYF. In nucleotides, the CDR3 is TGTGCCAGCAGCTTAAGACAGGGGGAGACCCAGTACTTC.

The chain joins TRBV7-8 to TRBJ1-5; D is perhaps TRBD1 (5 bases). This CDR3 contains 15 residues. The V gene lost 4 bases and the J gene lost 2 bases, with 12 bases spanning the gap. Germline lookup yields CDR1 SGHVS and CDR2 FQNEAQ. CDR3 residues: CASSSQGIGNQPQHF. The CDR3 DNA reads TGTGCCAGCAGCTCCCAGGGAATTGGCAATCAGCCCCAGCATTTT.

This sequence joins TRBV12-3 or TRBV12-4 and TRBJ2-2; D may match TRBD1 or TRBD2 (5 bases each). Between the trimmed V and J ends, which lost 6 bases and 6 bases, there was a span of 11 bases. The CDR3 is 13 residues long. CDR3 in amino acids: CASSDLGAGELFF. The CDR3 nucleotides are TGTGCCAGCAGCGACTTGGGGGCCGGGGAGCTGTTTTTT.

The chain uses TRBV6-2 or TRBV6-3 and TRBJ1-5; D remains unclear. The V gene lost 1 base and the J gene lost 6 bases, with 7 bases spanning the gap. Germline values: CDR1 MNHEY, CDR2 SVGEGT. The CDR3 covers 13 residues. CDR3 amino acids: CASSYYPGQPQHF. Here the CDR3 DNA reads TGTGCCAGCAGTTACTATCCAGGTCAGCCCCAGCATTTT.

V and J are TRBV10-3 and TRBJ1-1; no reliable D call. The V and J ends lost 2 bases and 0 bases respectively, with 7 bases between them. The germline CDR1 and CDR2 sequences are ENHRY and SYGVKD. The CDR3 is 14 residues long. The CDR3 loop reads CAISEPTLNTEAFF. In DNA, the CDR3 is TGTGCCATCAGTGAGCCCACATTGAACACTGAAGCTTTCTTT.

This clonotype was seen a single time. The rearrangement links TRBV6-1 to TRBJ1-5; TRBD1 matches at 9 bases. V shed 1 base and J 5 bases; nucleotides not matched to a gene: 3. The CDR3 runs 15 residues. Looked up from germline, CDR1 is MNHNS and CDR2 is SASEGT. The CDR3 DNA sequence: TGTGCCAGCAGTGAAGAGGGGACAGGGTATCAGCCCCAGCATTTT. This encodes CASSEEGTGYQPQHF.

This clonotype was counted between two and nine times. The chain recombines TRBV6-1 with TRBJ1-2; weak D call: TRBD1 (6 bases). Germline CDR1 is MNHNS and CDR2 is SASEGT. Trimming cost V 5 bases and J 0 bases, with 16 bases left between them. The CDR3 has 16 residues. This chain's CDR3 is CASSPGQGIANYGYTF. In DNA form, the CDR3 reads TGTGCCAGCAGTCCCGGGCAGGGGATAGCTAACTATGGCTACACCTTC.

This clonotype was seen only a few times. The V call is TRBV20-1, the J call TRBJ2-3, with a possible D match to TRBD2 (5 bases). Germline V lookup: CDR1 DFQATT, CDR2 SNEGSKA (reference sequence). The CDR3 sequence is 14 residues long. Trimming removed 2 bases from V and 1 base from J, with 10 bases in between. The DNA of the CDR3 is TGCAGTGCTAGAATGGCGGGCCGCACAGATACGCAGTATTTT. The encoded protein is CSARMAGRTDTQYF.

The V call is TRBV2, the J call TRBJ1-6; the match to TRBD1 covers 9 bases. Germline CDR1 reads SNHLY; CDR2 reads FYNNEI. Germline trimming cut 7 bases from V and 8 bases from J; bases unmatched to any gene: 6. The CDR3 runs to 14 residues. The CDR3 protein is CASMRQGGDSPLHF. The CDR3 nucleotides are TGTGCCAGCATGAGACAGGGGGGTGATTCACCCCTCCACTTT. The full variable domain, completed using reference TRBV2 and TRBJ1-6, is EPEVTQTPSHQVTQMGQEVILRCVPISNHLYFYWYRQILGQKVEFLVSFYNNEISEKSEIFDDQFSVERPDGSNFTLKIRSTKLEDSAMYFCASMRQGGDSPLHFGNGTRLTVT.

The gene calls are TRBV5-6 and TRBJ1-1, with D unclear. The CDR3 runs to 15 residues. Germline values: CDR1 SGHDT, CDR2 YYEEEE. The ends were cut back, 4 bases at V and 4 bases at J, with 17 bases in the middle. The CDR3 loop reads CASSPQVGEGTEAFF. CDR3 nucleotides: TGTGCCAGCAGCCCCCAGGTCGGAGAAGGCACTGAAGCTTTCTTT.